This TCR beta chain stems from a study of graft-versus-host responses after intestinal transplantation. Study context: Grafts that recipients had were multivisceral, liver-intestinal, or isolated intestinal transplants. The whole recipient group had anti-thymocyte globulin induction followed by tacrolimus and steroids for roughly three years. Findings of the study overall: High graft-versus-host to host-versus-graft clonal ratios were seen in allografts of patients with graft-donor T cell macrochimerism. Some GvH clones appeared in ileal mucosa or blood before recipient bone marrow.

The CDR3 runs to 15 residues. Germline V gene lookup returns CDR1 SGHVS and CDR2 FQNEAQ. The germline V and J ends were trimmed by 5 bases and 1 base, with 12 bases remaining between them. With regard to this clone: What it recognizes is unknown.

Clones were read by immunoSEQ multiplex PCR, and TCRdb kept only the in-frame ones, dropping some. The sample consists of 90,000 to 130,000 clones, approximately 90% of them appearing once. Sequences were derived from unstimulated CD4+ T cells sorted from spleen or lymph node cells, sampled before transplant. This sequence originates from a human donor who was the organ donor for an intestinal transplant. The chain links TRBV7-8 to TRBJ2-1; D ambiguous. CDR3: CASSLGVRSYNEQFF. CDR3 DNA: TGTGCCAGCAGCCTTGGAGTTAGGTCCTACAATGAGCAGTTCTTC.